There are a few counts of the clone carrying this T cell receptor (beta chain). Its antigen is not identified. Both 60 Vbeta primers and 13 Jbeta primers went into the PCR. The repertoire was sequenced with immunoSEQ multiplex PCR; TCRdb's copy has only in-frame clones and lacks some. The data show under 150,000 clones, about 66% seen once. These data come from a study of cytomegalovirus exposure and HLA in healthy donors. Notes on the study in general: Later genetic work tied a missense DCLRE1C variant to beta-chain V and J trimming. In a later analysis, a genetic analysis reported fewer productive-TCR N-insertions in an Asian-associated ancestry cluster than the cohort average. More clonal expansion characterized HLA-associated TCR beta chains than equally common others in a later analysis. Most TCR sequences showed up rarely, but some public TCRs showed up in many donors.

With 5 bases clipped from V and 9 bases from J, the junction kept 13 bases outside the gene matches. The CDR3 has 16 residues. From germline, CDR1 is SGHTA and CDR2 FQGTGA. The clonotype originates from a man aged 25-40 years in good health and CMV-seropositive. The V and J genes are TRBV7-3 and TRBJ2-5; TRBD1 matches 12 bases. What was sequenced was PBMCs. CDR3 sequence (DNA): TGTGCCAGCAGCCCCTCAGGGGGACAGGGGGCGTGGGCCCAGTACTTC. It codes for CASSPSGGQGAWAQYF.